The source of this T cell receptor (beta chain) is a study of blood T cell repertoires in COVID-19. Study summary: The analysed material was cDNA or gDNA that came from T cells, B-cell-depleted T cells, or PBMCs.

The CDR3 loop spans 15 amino acids. The V and J ends lost 2 bases and 4 bases respectively, with 17 bases between them. Per germline, CDR1 GTSNPN and CDR2 SVGIG (reference sequence). TCRdb's copy holds only in-frame clones and misses some; the assay was immunoSEQ multiplex PCR. The table has some 66,000 clones, less than 85% seen once. This TCR was sampled from a man in his sixties with acute or convalescent COVID-19. The chain couples TRBV30 to TRBJ1-2; D is undetermined. The material sequenced was peripheral blood. The CDR3 nucleotides are TGTGCCTGGAGTCGATTGGGCTCCCCCGTCTATGGCTACACCTTC. Translating gives CAWSRLGSPVYGYTF.